The 29 T cell receptor beta chains in this list originate from one sample, sequenced in a study of blood T cells in healthy people across ages. A sample-barcoded 5' primer and a J-beta primer mix were used in a second PCR of roughly 6 to 12 cycles. TCRdb passed the 5' RACE reads through MiXCR, listing each CDR3 protein once. The profile covers 2 million or so distinct CDR3 sequences, with about 50% appearing a single time and approximately 2.1% taken by the ten largest. Sequenced sample: blood. All receptors derive from a woman aged 40 to 50 in good health.

The chain uses TRBV7-2 and TRBJ1-6, with TRBD1 matching 7 bases. Germline V gene sequence: CDR1 SGHTA, CDR2 FQGNSA. Trimming cost V 6 bases and J 7 bases; bases outside gene matches: 6. The CDR3 spans 14 residues. The CDR3 protein is CASRLDRLNSPLHF. DNA of the CDR3: TGTGCCAGCAGGTTGGACAGGCTGAATTCACCCCTCCACTTT.

This clonotype has ten or more counts. The CDR3 protein is CSVGTGGSYEQYF. Here the CDR3 DNA reads TGCAGCGTCGGGACAGGGGGATCTTACGAGCAGTACTTC. The V gene is TRBV29-1, the J gene TRBJ2-7; TRBD1 matches 11 bases. In germline, CDR1 is SQVTM, CDR2 ANQGSEA. The CDR3 spans 13 residues. Trimming removed 6 bases from V and 4 bases from J; junction bases left unmatched: 5.

As for this clonotype: The junction does not match germline at one end; this may be a read error. The chain links TRBV5-1 to TRBJ2-3, with D possibly being TRBD1 or TRBD2 (5 bases each). CDR3 length: 14 residues. CDR1 SGHRS and CDR2 YFSETQ come from the germline V gene. The CDR3 DNA is TGCGCCAGCAGCTCCGGGACGGTCACAGGTACGCAGTATTTT. Its translation is CASSSGTVTGTQYF.

Remarks on this clonotype: Since a much larger clone is just one base distant, this may be a read error. The genes are TRBV7-2 and TRBJ2-5; tentative D call: TRBD2 (6 bases). The J call may be mistaken, given a closer DNA end match to TRBJ2-7. Germline CDR1 SGHTA, CDR2 FQGNSA. The CDR3 totals 14 residues. The CDR3 reads CASSFGGVSCEQYF. The CDR3 bases are TGTGCCAGCAGCTTTGGAGGGGTTTCATGCGAGCAGTACTTC.

The rearrangement uses TRBV4-3 and TRBJ2-5, with D perhaps TRBD1 (5 bases). V lost 4 bases to trimming and J lost 2 bases, with 14 bases between them. Germline lookup yields CDR1 LGHNA and CDR2 YSLEER. CDR3 size: 15 residues. In DNA, the CDR3 is TGCGCCAGCAGCCGAGGTAGGGGCCCTCAAGAGACCCAGTACTTC. It encodes CASSRGRGPQETQYF.

This clonotype was seen only a few times. Its ends do not fully match the called genes, so a read error is possible. This chain uses TRBV6-6 with TRBJ2-3, with D possibly TRBD2 on 5 matching bases. The CDR3 sequence is 17 residues long. From germline, CDR1 is MNHNY and CDR2 SVGAGI (reference sequence). The CDR3 is CASTYGLLVRDTDTQYF. CDR3 coding DNA: TGTGCCAGCACTTACGGTTTACTAGTACGGGACACAGATACGCAGTATTTT.

This clonotype has only one observation. At one boundary the junction diverges from the germline segment, which might be a read error. V and J are TRBV12-3 or TRBV12-4 and TRBJ2-1; 8 bases line up with TRBD2. There are 16 residues in the CDR3. Here the CDR3 DNA reads TGTGCCAGCAGTTTCCGAAGCGGGGGCCGAAAAAATGAGCCGTTCTTC. Translated: CASSFRSGGRKNEPFF.

The gene calls are TRBV3-1 and TRBJ1-4; 9 bases fit TRBD1. The CDR3 runs 18 residues. Germline-derived CDR1 and CDR2 are LGHDT and YNNKEL (reference sequence). Trimming took 0 bases from V and 1 from J; bases not matched to a gene: 6. CDR3 residues: CASSQDPLDRGTNEKLFF. The CDR3 nucleotides read TGTGCCAGCAGCCAAGACCCCCTGGACAGGGGAACTAATGAAAAACTGTTTTTT.

The chain is built from TRBV20-1 and TRBJ1-2, with D unresolved. The germline V and J ends were trimmed by 1 base and 3 bases, with 12 bases remaining between them. Germline CDR1 reads DFQATT; CDR2 reads SNEGSKA (reference sequence). The CDR3 sequence is 14 residues long. CDR3 in DNA: TGCAGTGCTAGAGGACGTCGTCGTCACTATGGCTACACCTTC. It encodes CSARGRRRHYGYTF.

The chain combines TRBV12-3 or TRBV12-4 with TRBJ2-3; 8 positions agree with TRBD2. The CDR3 contains 15 residues. V lost 4 bases, J lost 5 bases, and 8 bases stayed unmatched. DNA for the CDR3: TGTGCCAGCAGTTCATCGGGGGGGCCGCAAGATACGCAGTATTTT. Translation gives CASSSSGGPQDTQYF.

The chain has TRBV10-3 and TRBJ2-1; 9 bases map to TRBD1. The CDR3 has 18 residues. V lost 0 bases, J lost 9 bases, and 15 bases stayed unmatched. Germline assignment: CDR1 ENHRY and CDR2 SYGVKD. The CDR3 nucleotides are TGTGCCATCAGTGAGTCCCGACTTTTCGGGACAGGGCGGCCTGAGCAGTTCTTC. Translation: CAISESRLFGTGRPEQFF.

This clonotype occurred once. The J gene is TRBJ2-5, the V gene TRBV24-1, with a tentative D call TRBD2 (5 bases). The V and J ends lost 5 bases and 0 bases respectively, with 12 bases between them. Per the germline V gene, CDR1 is KGHDR and CDR2 is SFDVKD. The CDR3 covers 15 residues. The CDR3 is CATSAAASYQETQYF. The DNA for the CDR3 is TGTGCCACCAGTGCAGCGGCCTCGTACCAAGAGACCCAGTACTTC.

This clonotype has only one observation. The J gene is TRBJ2-1, the V gene TRBV15, with a possible D match to TRBD1 (5 bases). In germline, CDR1 is LNHNV, CDR2 YYDKDF (reference sequence). The CDR3 covers 14 residues. Trimming shortened V by 0 bases and J by 4 bases, and 7 bases separated the two germline ends. CDR3 protein: CATSREGAYNEQFF. The CDR3 DNA follows: TGTGCCACCAGCAGAGAAGGGGCTTACAATGAGCAGTTCTTC.

This chain connects TRBV20-1 to TRBJ2-5; D call uncertain. Germline CDR1 is DFQATT and CDR2 is SNEGSKA (reference sequence). The CDR3 runs 16 residues. The V end was cut by 1 base, the J end by 2 bases, with 17 bases between. The CDR3 here is CSARARADPLQETQYF. The CDR3 DNA is TGCAGTGCTAGAGCCCGGGCGGACCCCTTACAAGAGACCCAGTACTTC.

This sequence joins TRBV12-3 or TRBV12-4 and TRBJ2-7, with D possibly TRBD2 on 5 matching bases. Trimming cost V 5 bases and J 4 bases, with 12 bases left between them. This CDR3 spans 13 amino acids. The CDR3 loop reads CASSAEPGYEQYF. As DNA, the CDR3 is TGTGCCAGCAGTGCCGAACCGGGGTACGAGCAGTACTTC.

This clonotype was detected a few times. The rearrangement uses TRBV28 and TRBJ2-7; possibly TRBD2 for D (7 bases). The CDR3 is 15 residues long. Germline assignment: CDR1 MDHEN and CDR2 SYDVKM. Deletions cut 5 bases from V and 6 bases from J, with 20 bases between. CDR3 region: CASSHSGGLYSEQYF. The CDR3 DNA follows: TGTGCCAGCAGTCACTCGGGGGGCCTATACTCCGAGCAGTACTTC.

The V gene is TRBV20-1, the J gene TRBJ2-3; D is undetermined. Germline V gives CDR1 DFQATT, CDR2 SNEGSKA (reference sequence). CDR3 size: 12 residues. V shed 0 bases and J shed 10 bases, with 11 bases lying between them. CDR3 amino acids: CSARDPPWAQYF. The CDR3 DNA follows: TGCAGTGCTAGAGATCCCCCCTGGGCGCAGTATTTT.

This clonotype was found a few times. This chain joins TRBV5-8 and TRBJ1-6, with TRBD1 matching over 7 bases. The CDR3 is 15 amino acids. Unmatched junction bases numbered 3, after V lost 2 bases and J lost 4 bases. The germline V gene encodes CDR1 SGHTS and CDR2 YDEGEE. CDR3: CASSFGQAYNSPLHF. The CDR3, as DNA: TGTGCCAGCAGCTTTGGACAGGCTTATAATTCACCCCTCCACTTT.

The chain couples TRBV6-5 to TRBJ2-5; a possible D gene is TRBD2 (6 bases). V gave up 0 bases and J gave up 5 bases, with 10 bases separating them. This CDR3 has 14 amino acids. Germline CDR1 is MNHEY and CDR2 is SVGAGI. This CDR3 is CASSYSGLSETQYF. The CDR3 DNA reads TGTGCCAGCAGTTACTCGGGACTTTCCGAGACCCAGTACTTC.

The genes are TRBV12-5 and TRBJ2-5; D is ambiguous. With 6 bases removed from V and 4 bases from J, the gap between germline ends came to 12 bases. CDR3 length equals 13 residues. Germline V gene data show CDR1 as LGHNT and CDR2 as FRNRAP. The CDR3 region has the DNA TGTGCTAGTGGAAGAGAAGTAAGAGAGACCCAGTACTTC. It is translated as CASGREVRETQYF.

The chain is built from TRBV20-1 and TRBJ2-3; unclear D gene. Germline values: CDR1 DFQATT, CDR2 SNEGSKA (reference sequence). V lost 4 bases and J lost 1, with 9 bases in between. The CDR3 totals 13 residues. CDR3 in amino acids: CSATPSGTDTQYF. DNA of the CDR3: TGCAGTGCTACCCCGAGCGGCACAGATACGCAGTATTTT.

The chain couples TRBV4-3 to TRBJ2-1; 9 positions match TRBD2. The J segment lost 8 bases and the V segment lost 0 bases, leaving 8 bases of the junction unmatched. This CDR3 has 16 amino acids. Per the germline V gene, CDR1 is LGHNA and CDR2 is YSLEER. This CDR3 is CASSQELSGGRDEQFF. The CDR3 bases are TGCGCCAGCAGCCAAGAGTTGAGCGGGGGGAGGGATGAGCAGTTCTTC.

This clonotype was observed a single time. V usage is TRBV7-2 and J usage is TRBJ2-5, with D tentatively TRBD2 (5 bases). CDR1 and CDR2 from the germline V gene are SGHTA and FQGNSA. V was trimmed by 5 bases and J by 1 base, leaving 14 bases between them. The CDR3 is 15 residues long. The chain's CDR3 is CASSLQNGVQETQYF. The DNA for the CDR3 is TGTGCCAGCAGCCTTCAAAACGGGGTCCAAGAGACCCAGTACTTC. Variable domain in full (rest from reference TRBV7-2 and TRBJ2-5): GAGVSQSPSNKVTEKGKDVELRCDPISGHTALYWYRQSLGQGLEFLIYFQGNSAPDKSGLPSDRFSAERTGGSVSTLTIQRTQQEDSAVYLCASSLQNGVQETQYFGPGTRLLVL.

The chain couples TRBV7-2 to TRBJ1-6; D gene uncertain. V shed 5 bases and J shed 9 bases, with 17 bases lying between them. CDR3 length equals 15 residues. Looked up from germline, CDR1 is SGHTA and CDR2 is FQGNSA. CDR3 in amino acids: CASSPRTGGRSPLHF. The DNA for the CDR3 is TGTGCCAGCAGCCCCAGGACGGGAGGACGTTCACCCCTCCACTTT.

The chain employs TRBV12-3 or TRBV12-4 and TRBJ1-2; perhaps TRBD1 as D (6 bases). Trimming took off 4 bases at V and 6 bases at J, with 21 bases between the two ends. The CDR3 consists of 16 residues. The CDR3 is CASSSPVGGLGNGYTF. CDR3 DNA: TGTGCCAGCAGTTCCCCGGTAGGGGGGCTAGGCAATGGCTACACCTTC.

The rearrangement joins TRBV4-3 to TRBJ2-1; D might be TRBD2 (6 bases). The V end lost 0 bases, the J end lost 5 bases, and 17 bases lay between the germline ends. The CDR3 runs to 17 residues. CDR1 and CDR2 (germline): LGHNA, YSLEER. CDR3 amino acids: CASSQDGEVAENNEQFF. Here the CDR3 DNA reads TGCGCCAGCAGCCAAGACGGGGAGGTAGCGGAGAACAATGAGCAGTTCTTC.

This clonotype came up many times. At one boundary the junction diverges from the germline segment, which might be a read error. This chain links TRBV5-1 with TRBJ2-3, with TRBD1 as a possible D gene (5 bases). CDR3 length equals 15 residues. Germline-derived CDR1 and CDR2 are SGHRS and YFSETQ. The CDR3 DNA follows: TGTGCCAGCAGTTTCCAGGGTGCCGGAACAGATACGCAGTATTTT. Its protein product is CASSFQGAGTDTQYF.

This clonotype was seen just once. For the CDR3, the DNA is TGTGCCAGCAGTTATGACTATACGCAGTATTTT. This encodes CASSYDYTQYF. The chain has TRBV6-6 and TRBJ2-3; no definite D call. Germline V gene sequence: CDR1 MNHNY, CDR2 SVGAGI (reference sequence). This CDR3 is 11 amino acids long. The ends were cut back, 3 bases at V and 7 bases at J, with 5 bases in the middle.

This clonotype was found a few times. The chain joins TRBV5-1 to TRBJ2-7; 13 bases are shared with TRBD2. Germline V gene data show CDR1 as SGHRS and CDR2 as YFSETQ. Trimming cost V 4 bases and J 7 bases; bases outside gene matches: 8. This CDR3 has 15 amino acids. CDR3 loop: CASSPGLAGSNEQYF. In nucleotides, the CDR3 is TGCGCCAGCAGCCCGGGACTAGCGGGGTCGAATGAGCAGTACTTC. Variable domain in full (rest from reference TRBV5-1 and TRBJ2-7): KAGVTQTPRYLIKTRGQQVTLSCSPISGHRSVSWYQQTPGQGLQFLFEYFSETQRNKGNFPGRFSGRQFSNSRSEMNVSTLELGDSALYLCASSPGLAGSNEQYFGPGTRLTVT.